The sequence of this T cell receptor (beta chain) was determined in a study of early T cells in non-severe SARS-CoV-2 infection. TCRdb independently ran MiXCR on the 5' RACE reads; one entry per CDR3 protein. The data contain about 69,000 distinct CDR3 sequences, roughly 10% of them singletons. About this clonotype itself: Its antigen is unknown.

Study-level findings and limits: VDJdb matching favored anti-spike CD8 responses, missing private and CD4 specificities.

Germline CDR1 reads SQVTM; CDR2 reads ANQGSEA. Trimming removed 4 bases from V and 11 bases from J, with 14 bases in between. The CDR3 length is 11 residues. The receptor comes from an adult who was a healthcare worker with PCR-confirmed SARS-CoV-2 infection or an uninfected control (not recorded which). The gene calls are TRBV29-1 and TRBJ1-1; D gene unclear. The sequenced sample was whole blood. CDR3 nucleotide sequence: TGCAGCGTTGGTGCGGAGCGCGGGGCTTTCTTT. Protein: CSVGAERGAFF.